Presented here are 25 T cell receptor beta chains from one specimen sequenced in a study of shared clonotypes between healthy human individuals. Sequencing was performed with immunoSEQ multiplex PCR; in TCRdb, only in-frame clones are kept and a portion is missing. The table lists about 2,500,000 clones, approximately 90% of them singletons, with more than 0.12% in the top ten. Sequences were obtained from naive CD4+ T cells sorted from blood. Subset meaning: CD45RA+ positively selected. The source is a man aged 18 to 35 in good health.

The chain links TRBV4-1 to TRBJ2-1; 13 bases align to TRBD2. The germline gives CDR1 MGHRA, CDR2 YSYEKL. V was clipped by 3 bases and J by 6 bases; unmatched bases: 8. There are 17 residues in the CDR3. CDR3 region: CASSQGLAGRQGNEQFF. Here the CDR3 DNA reads TGCGCCAGCAGCCAGGGACTAGCGGGACGCCAGGGCAATGAGCAGTTCTTC.

V and J are TRBV10-2 and TRBJ2-5; D is unresolved. Germline-derived CDR1 and CDR2 are WSHSY and SAAADI. The CDR3 is 13 residues long. V gave up 4 bases and J gave up 7 bases, with 13 bases separating them. CDR3 sequence: CASSAALEVTQYF. CDR3 DNA: TGCGCCAGCAGTGCGGCCCTAGAGGTGACCCAGTACTTC.

The rearrangement links TRBV2 to TRBJ2-5, with 8 bases fitting TRBD2. The CDR3 has 14 amino acids. Losses at the gene ends were 8 bases for V and 4 bases for J; bases not matched to a gene: 9. Germline assignment: CDR1 SNHLY and CDR2 FYNNEI. The CDR3, as DNA: TGTGCCAGCGTGGAGCAGGGACTAGGAGAGACCCAGTACTTC. As protein: CASVEQGLGETQYF.

The V call is TRBV5-4, the J call TRBJ2-2, with 7 bases aligning to TRBD1. Germline trimming cut 5 bases from V and 4 bases from J; bases unmatched to any gene: 5. This CDR3 is 14 amino acids long. Germline V lookup: CDR1 SGHNT, CDR2 YYREEE (reference sequence). DNA of the CDR3: TGTGCCAGCAGTTACAGGGGTAGCACCGGGGAGCTGTTTTTT. Its protein is CASSYRGSTGELFF.

V and J are TRBV7-8 and TRBJ1-5; D unresolved. The V end was cut by 1 base, the J end by 3 bases, with 13 bases between. Germline V CDR1 and CDR2: SGHVS, FQNEAQ. The CDR3 is 16 residues long. The CDR3, as DNA: TGTGCCAGCAGCTTAGGACCTCTCCCCGTCAATCAGCCCCAGCATTTT. This codes for CASSLGPLPVNQPQHF.

The chain is built from TRBV6-5 and TRBJ1-1; maybe TRBD1 (6 bases). Between the trimmed V and J ends, which lost 5 bases and 4 bases, there was a span of 14 bases. CDR3 length: 14 residues. Germline V gene data show CDR1 as MNHEY and CDR2 as SVGAGI. CDR3 sequence reads: CASSRGGKGTEAFF. In nucleotides, the CDR3 is TGTGCCAGCAGTAGAGGGGGGAAGGGCACTGAAGCTTTCTTT.

This clone has only one observation. The chain combines TRBV6-5 with TRBJ2-7, with 7 nucleotides matching TRBD1. The CDR3 has 15 amino acids. With V trimmed by 0 bases and J by 3 bases, 5 bases remained unmatched. CDR1 MNHEY and CDR2 SVGAGI come from the germline V gene. CDR3 sequence: CASSYSSNRGYEQYF. The DNA of the CDR3 is TGTGCCAGCAGTTACTCGAGTAACAGGGGCTACGAGCAGTACTTC.

The V call is TRBV28, the J call TRBJ2-2; D call uncertain. The length of the CDR3 is 13 residues. V was pared by 6 bases and J by 6 bases, with 11 bases between. Germline CDR1 and CDR2: MDHEN and SYDVKM. CDR3 nucleotide sequence: TGTGCCAGCAGGGGTGCTATGGCCGGGGAGCTGTTTTTT. It yields the protein CASRGAMAGELFF.

As regards this clone: Other nucleotide sequences in the sample specify the same CDR3. The J gene is TRBJ1-2, the V gene TRBV5-1, with no clear D. Germline V gene lookup returns CDR1 SGHRS and CDR2 YFSETQ. V lost 0 bases to trimming and J lost 4 bases, with 10 bases between them. This CDR3 region has 14 residues. The CDR3, as DNA: TGCGCCAGCAGCTTGGGAGGGCAGGCCTATGGCTACACCTTC. This sequence encodes CASSLGGQAYGYTF.

The chain uses TRBV5-1 and TRBJ2-7, with D possibly TRBD1 on 5 matching bases. Germline lookup yields CDR1 SGHRS and CDR2 YFSETQ. The CDR3 consists of 16 residues. V was trimmed by 1 base and J by 4 bases, leaving 18 bases between them. The CDR3 loop reads CASSLSTAVPSYEQYF. CDR3 DNA sequence: TGCGCCAGCAGCTTGTCGACAGCAGTTCCCTCATACGAGCAGTACTTC.

In the case of this clone: The same CDR3 is also encoded by other DNA sequences in this sample. This chain joins TRBV7-2 and TRBJ2-7; TRBD2 matches 11 bases. The CDR3 extends over 15 amino acids. Losses at the gene ends were 5 bases for V and 4 bases for J; bases not matched to a gene: 7. The germline CDR1 and CDR2 sequences are SGHTA and FQGNSA. The chain's CDR3 is CASSPGLAGVYEQYF. DNA for the CDR3: TGTGCCAGCAGCCCAGGACTAGCGGGCGTTTACGAGCAGTACTTC.

The chain recombines TRBV7-9 with TRBJ2-5, with 7 bases matching TRBD2. The CDR3 covers 16 residues. V shed 4 bases and J 4 bases; nucleotides not matched to a gene: 12. Germline values: CDR1 SEHNR, CDR2 FQNEAQ (reference sequence). The CDR3 region has the DNA TGTGCCAGCAGCTCACAAGGAGGTAGCGGGCTAGAGACCCAGTACTTC. The encoded protein is CASSSQGGSGLETQYF.

Worth noting for this clone: The identical CDR3 is also encoded by other nucleotide sequences in the sample. The chain recombines TRBV4-2 with TRBJ2-6; possibly TRBD2 for D (5 bases). The CDR3 contains 16 residues. The germline V gene has CDR1 LGHNA and CDR2 YNFKEQ. Trimming cost V 0 bases and J 0 bases, with 6 bases left between them. The CDR3 loop reads CASSQESGSGANVLTF. The CDR3 nucleotides read TGTGCCAGCAGCCAAGAGAGCGGCTCTGGGGCCAACGTCCTGACTTTC.

The chain couples TRBV9 to TRBJ2-1, with 8 bases fitting TRBD2. Germline V CDR1 and CDR2: SGDLS, YYNGEE. This CDR3 has 17 residues. Trimming took 4 bases from V and 0 from J; bases not matched to a gene: 9. The CDR3 coding sequence is TGTGCCAGCAGCACCGGACTAGCAACCCGCTCCTACAATGAGCAGTTCTTC. Encoded protein: CASSTGLATRSYNEQFF. The full variable domain, in which reference TRBV9 and TRBJ2-1 provide the parts outside the CDR3, is DSGVTQTPKHLITATGQRVTLRCSPRSGDLSVYWYQQSLDQGLQFLIQYYNGEERAKGNILERFSAQQFPDLHSELNLSSLELGDSALYFCASSTGLATRSYNEQFFGPGTRLTVL.

V and J are TRBV5-1 and TRBJ1-4; weak D call: TRBD1 (5 bases). The CDR3 is 15 amino acids. Trimming stripped 2 bases from V and 4 bases from J, with 12 bases between. The germline gives CDR1 SGHRS, CDR2 YFSETQ. The CDR3 reads CASSFSGGNNEKLFF. The CDR3 region has the DNA TGCGCCAGCAGCTTCTCTGGGGGGAATAATGAAAAACTGTTTTTT.

V gene TRBV5-1 combines with J gene TRBJ1-2; 10 bases match TRBD1. CDR1 SGHRS and CDR2 YFSETQ come from the germline V gene. The length of the CDR3 is 14 residues. V lost 5 bases, J lost 6 bases, and 7 bases stayed unmatched. CDR3 protein: CASSHGQGVDGYTF. The CDR3, as DNA: TGCGCCAGCAGTCACGGACAGGGGGTGGATGGCTACACCTTC.

The gene calls are TRBV18 and TRBJ2-1; D not certain. Trimming removed 2 bases from V and 7 bases from J, with 9 bases in between. Germline CDR1 KGHSH, CDR2 LQKENI. This CDR3 is 13 amino acids long. The CDR3 region is CASSPREGNEQFF. The DNA of the CDR3 is TGTGCCAGCTCACCAAGGGAAGGAAATGAGCAGTTCTTC.

The chain has TRBV10-3 and TRBJ1-5; D remains ambiguous. V was cut by 0 bases and J by 2 bases, with 11 bases left in between. Germline CDR1 ENHRY, CDR2 SYGVKD. The CDR3 has 16 residues. The CDR3 region has the DNA TGTGCCATCAGTGAGTCTAAGGTAAACGGCAATCAGCCCCAGCATTTT. This gives the protein CAISESKVNGNQPQHF.

The rearrangement uses TRBV5-1 and TRBJ2-2; D possibly corresponds to TRBD1 (6 bases). CDR3 size: 15 residues. From germline, CDR1 is SGHRS and CDR2 YFSETQ. Trimming left V 4 bases short and J 4 bases short, with 14 bases between. The CDR3 loop is CASSGSDRSTGELFF. CDR3 coding DNA: TGCGCCAGCAGCGGTTCGGACAGATCCACCGGGGAGCTGTTTTTT. Complete variable domain (other parts from reference TRBV5-1 and TRBJ2-2): KAGVTQTPRYLIKTRGQQVTLSCSPISGHRSVSWYQQTPGQGLQFLFEYFSETQRNKGNFPGRFSGRQFSNSRSEMNVSTLELGDSALYLCASSGSDRSTGELFFGEGSRLTVL.

For the CDR3, the DNA is TGTGCCAGCAGCTTTAGGGGAAACTATGGCTACACCTTC. It translates to CASSFRGNYGYTF. J is TRBJ1-2 and V is TRBV13; D might be TRBD1 (5 bases). CDR1 is PRHDT, CDR2 FYEKMQ, per germline (reference sequence). This CDR3 contains 13 residues. Trimming took 3 bases from V and 2 from J, leaving 7 bases between them.

The rearrangement joins TRBV2 to TRBJ2-7; D unclear. The ends were cut back, 4 bases at V and 4 bases at J, with 8 bases in the middle. The CDR3 runs to 12 residues. Germline assignment: CDR1 SNHLY and CDR2 FYNNEI. The chain's CDR3 is CASSVLDYEQYF. Written as DNA, the CDR3 is TGTGCCAGCAGTGTTTTAGATTACGAGCAGTACTTC.

The chain is built from TRBV18 and TRBJ1-2; TRBD1 matches at 7 bases. Germline loops: CDR1 KGHSH, CDR2 LQKENI. Trimming removed 0 bases from V and 8 bases from J; junction bases left unmatched: 9. The CDR3 length is 15 residues. CDR3 DNA: TGTGCCAGCTCACCACCGGACAGGAAGGTCGGCGGCTACACCTTC. This sequence encodes CASSPPDRKVGGYTF. Complete variable domain (other parts from reference TRBV18 and TRBJ1-2): NAGVMQNPRHLVRRRGQEARLRCSPMKGHSHVYWYRQLPEEGLKFMVYLQKENIIDESGMPKERFSAEFPKEGPSILRIQQVVRGDSAAYFCASSPPDRKVGGYTFGSGTRLTVV.

The chain links TRBV7-2 to TRBJ2-5, with D maybe TRBD1 (6 bases). This CDR3 has 18 amino acids. Trimming stripped 2 bases from V and 5 bases from J, with 24 bases between. CDR1 SGHTA and CDR2 FQGNSA come from the germline V gene. The CDR3 is CASSLKVGIGQLGETQYF. The CDR3 coding sequence is TGTGCCAGCAGCTTAAAGGTCGGGATCGGACAGTTGGGGGAGACCCAGTACTTC.

The V gene is TRBV7-3, the J gene TRBJ2-5; D is uncertain. Trimming removed 1 base from V and 4 bases from J, with 7 bases in between. Germline V CDR1 and CDR2: SGHTA, FQGTGA. This CDR3 region has 13 residues. CDR3 sequence (DNA): TGTGCCAGCAGCTTAAGCGGTTCAGAGACCCAGTACTTC. Protein sequence: CASSLSGSETQYF.

This chain connects TRBV5-4 to TRBJ2-2; D gene ambiguous. Germline CDR1 SGHNT, CDR2 YYREEE (reference sequence). The CDR3 loop spans 16 amino acids. The ends were cut back, 7 bases at V and 1 base at J, with 17 bases in the middle. The CDR3 region has the DNA TGTGCCAGCGGCCAGCCCGGGCCCCAGAACACCGGGGAGCTGTTTTTT. Amino acids: CASGQPGPQNTGELFF.